These 30 T cell receptor beta chains originate from one sample sequenced in a study of blood T cell repertoires in COVID-19 (dated by TCRdb to 2020 to 2021). Libraries were made using the immunoSEQ multiplex PCR assay. The table was pulled from immuneACCESS by TCRdb, which kept in-frame rearrangements only. Such tables lose some clones; where checked, under half of the loss comes from unresolved V genes, and the rest has no known cause. The sample yields 45,000 to 50,000 clones; roughly nine tenths were counted once. About 9.2% of the sample lies in the top ten. Sequenced: peripheral blood. These receptors all stem from a human donor in a cohort sampled during active COVID-19.

The chain carries TRBV27 and TRBJ1-1; the D is unclear. With 8 bases removed from V and 12 bases from J, the gap between germline ends came to 19 bases. CDR1 MNHEY and CDR2 SMNVEV come from the germline V gene (reference sequence). This CDR3 is built from 12 residues. CDR3 nucleotides: TGTGCCAGCTCTCAAACGCTGAGTAAGACTTTCTTT. Amino acids: CASSQTLSKTFF.

This clone was detected only once. V gene TRBV7-2 combines with J gene TRBJ2-7, with 8 bases lining up with TRBD1. The CDR3 has 14 residues. Unmatched junction bases numbered 5, after V lost 6 bases and J lost 1 base. Germline lookup yields CDR1 SGHTA and CDR2 FQGNSA. Here the CDR3 DNA reads TGTGCCAGCAGACCAGGGGGCGAATCCTACGAGCAGTACTTC. It encodes CASRPGGESYEQYF.

V gene TRBV18 combines with J gene TRBJ1-2, with 9 bases that match TRBD1. Germline V CDR1 and CDR2: KGHSH, LQKENI. This CDR3 is 14 amino acids long. J lost 6 bases, V lost 3 bases, and 5 bases had no gene match. CDR3 coding DNA: TGTGCCAGCTCACCCGAGACAGGGGGGGATGGCTACACCTTC. It is translated as CASSPETGGDGYTF.

The chain is built from TRBV19 and TRBJ2-2; 7 bases are shared with TRBD2. The CDR3 runs to 16 residues. Germline values: CDR1 LNHDA, CDR2 SQIVND (reference sequence). The J segment lost 2 bases and the V segment lost 10 bases, leaving 13 bases of the junction unmatched. CDR3 sequence: CATLSVGGGNTGELFF. Written as DNA, the CDR3 is TGTGCCACCCTCTCGGTTGGGGGGGGAAACACCGGGGAGCTGTTTTTT.

V is TRBV6-4 and J is TRBJ2-1; D might be TRBD2 (6 bases). V was cut by 4 bases and J by 0 bases, with 13 bases left in between. The CDR3 is made up of 16 amino acids. Germline assignment: CDR1 MRHNA and CDR2 SNTAGT. The CDR3: CASSVDSGNSYNEQFF. The CDR3 nucleotides read TGTGCCAGCAGTGTAGATAGCGGAAACTCCTACAATGAGCAGTTCTTC.

The chain employs TRBV10-3 and TRBJ2-7; D is uncertain. This CDR3 contains 14 residues. Germline V lookup: CDR1 ENHRY, CDR2 SYGVKD. The ends were cut back, 1 base at V and 4 bases at J, with 11 bases in the middle. The chain's CDR3 is CAISEFEELYEQYF. The DNA for the CDR3 is TGTGCCATCAGTGAGTTTGAGGAGCTATACGAGCAGTACTTC.

The chain employs TRBV6-5 and TRBJ2-1, with a weak D call TRBD2 (6 bases). Trimming took 1 base from V and 0 from J, leaving 10 bases between them. CDR3 length: 16 amino acids. Germline CDR1 is MNHEY and CDR2 is SVGAGI. The CDR3 is CASSYFSGSSYNEQFF. CDR3 coding DNA: TGTGCCAGCAGTTACTTTAGCGGAAGCTCCTACAATGAGCAGTTCTTC.

V is TRBV2 and J is TRBJ2-3; possible D gene TRBD2, 5 bases. Germline values: CDR1 SNHLY, CDR2 FYNNEI. The CDR3 extends over 12 amino acids. Trimming stripped 8 bases from V and 4 bases from J, with 10 bases between. The CDR3 sequence is CASSKDSDTQYF. In nucleotides, the CDR3 is TGTGCCAGCTCTAAGGACTCAGATACGCAGTATTTT.

V usage is TRBV11-2 and J usage is TRBJ2-1; 14 nucleotides line up with TRBD2. Trimming removed 0 bases from V and 12 bases from J; junction bases left unmatched: 7. Germline CDR1 reads SGHAT; CDR2 reads FQNNGV. The CDR3 length is 16 residues. The CDR3 DNA reads TGTGCCAGCAGCTTAGAACCGGGACTAGCGGGGGAGAGGCAGTTCTTC. Its translation: CASSLEPGLAGERQFF.

The J gene is TRBJ1-2, the V gene TRBV7-2; D not resolved. Per germline, CDR1 SGHTA and CDR2 FQGNSA. This CDR3 region has 13 residues. V lost 6 bases, J lost 9 bases, and 17 bases lay in between. Written as DNA, the CDR3 is TGTGCCAGCAGTTATAGCGGGCGGACGAGCTACACCTTC. It encodes CASSYSGRTSYTF. Full variable domain (remainder filled in from reference TRBV7-2 and TRBJ1-2): GAGVSQSPSNKVTEKGKDVELRCDPISGHTALYWYRQSLGQGLEFLIYFQGNSAPDKSGLPSDRFSAERTGGSVSTLTIQRTQQEDSAVYLCASSYSGRTSYTFGSGTRLTVV.

This CDR3 is CASSLRRGGDEQFF. DNA of the CDR3: TGTGCCAGCAGCTTACGGCGGGGGGGCGATGAGCAGTTCTTC. This chain links TRBV11-3 with TRBJ2-1; 9 bases are shared with TRBD2. CDR1 is SGHNT and CDR2 is YENEEA in the germline V gene. V trimming: 2 bases; J trimming: 8 bases; junction bases outside the gene matches: 4. The CDR3 sequence is 14 residues long.

The chain couples TRBV5-3 to TRBJ2-7; TRBD2 is a possible D gene (7 bases). TRBV5-3 is placed among ORFs of uncertain function. V shed 1 base and J shed 6 bases, with 11 bases lying between them. This CDR3 is 13 amino acids long. CDR3 sequence (DNA): TGTGCCAGAAGCTTGTGGGGGGGCCCCGAGCAGTACTTC. Translation: CARSLWGGPEQYF.

In its sample, this clone is medium-sized. The V and J genes are TRBV19 and TRBJ2-7; 7 nucleotides align to TRBD2. Losses at the gene ends were 3 bases for V and 9 bases for J; bases not matched to a gene: 8. Germline lookup yields CDR1 LNHDA and CDR2 SQIVND (reference sequence). This CDR3 is built from 13 residues. CDR3 sequence (DNA): TGTGCCAGTAGTATCGGGGCGTCGGGAGGGCAGTACTTC. It is translated as CASSIGASGGQYF.

CDR3 nucleotide sequence: TGTGCCAGCAGTTTGACGCCAGGGGGCTACACCTTC. Its translation: CASSLTPGGYTF. The rearrangement uses TRBV12-3 or TRBV12-4 and TRBJ1-2, with D tentatively TRBD1 (5 bases). The CDR3 covers 12 residues. Trimming pared 3 bases from V and 8 bases from J, leaving 10 bases between.

The V call is TRBV6-5, the J call TRBJ1-1; 9 bases align to TRBD1. Unmatched junction bases numbered 4, after V lost 8 bases and J lost 3 bases. This CDR3 region has 13 residues. Germline V gene sequence: CDR1 MNHEY, CDR2 SVGAGI. The CDR3 bases are TGTGCCAGCGGCAGGACAGGGGACACTGAAGCTTTCTTT. The encoded protein is CASGRTGDTEAFF.

This clone has more than one count but fewer than ten. The J gene is TRBJ2-5, the V gene TRBV7-9; the match to TRBD2 covers 9 bases. CDR3 length equals 15 residues. Germline-derived CDR1 and CDR2 are SEHNR and FQNEAQ (reference sequence). The junction had 4 bases not matched to a gene; V was cut back by 1 base and J by 4 bases. This CDR3 is CASSLESSGAETQYF. The CDR3 region has the DNA TGTGCCAGCAGCTTAGAGTCTAGCGGGGCAGAGACCCAGTACTTC.

This sequence joins TRBV7-2 and TRBJ1-1; tentatively, D is TRBD1 (5 bases). Germline V gene sequence: CDR1 SGHTA, CDR2 FQGNSA. V lost 4 bases, J lost 4 bases, and 16 bases lay in between. CDR3 length: 15 amino acids. Here the CDR3 DNA reads TGTGCCAGCAGCTCAGAGGGCGGAGGGGTCACTGAAGCTTTCTTT. Translated: CASSSEGGGVTEAFF. Variable domain in full (rest from reference TRBV7-2 and TRBJ1-1): GAGVSQSPSNKVTEKGKDVELRCDPISGHTALYWYRQSLGQGLEFLIYFQGNSAPDKSGLPSDRFSAERTGGSVSTLTIQRTQQEDSAVYLCASSSEGGGVTEAFFGQGTRLTVV.

In nucleotides, the CDR3 is TGCGCCAGCAGCTCTACCGGGACAGGGAACGGGCAGCCCCAGCATTTT. It specifies CASSSTGTGNGQPQHF. The chain recombines TRBV5-1 with TRBJ1-5, with 9 bases lining up with TRBD1. This CDR3 is built from 16 residues. J gave up 7 bases and V 3 bases, and 11 bases lay outside the gene matches. CDR1 and CDR2 (germline): SGHRS, YFSETQ.

The rearrangement links TRBV2 to TRBJ2-1; 13 bases are a match to TRBD2. Germline CDR1 reads SNHLY; CDR2 reads FYNNEI. The CDR3 has 15 amino acids. J gave up 4 bases and V 8 bases, and 5 bases lay outside the gene matches. The CDR3 loop reads CASLPTSGGYNEQFF. The CDR3 bases are TGTGCCAGCTTGCCGACTAGCGGGGGGTACAATGAGCAGTTCTTC.

This clone has a handful of counts. The chain links TRBV27 to TRBJ1-5; weak D call: TRBD1 (5 bases). V lost 5 bases to trimming and J lost 7 bases, with 18 bases between them. Germline-derived CDR1 and CDR2 are MNHEY and SMNVEV (reference sequence). This CDR3 has 15 residues. CDR3 bases: TGTGCCAGCAGTCCACCGGGACTTCTCGGGCAGCCCCAGCATTTT. Its translation: CASSPPGLLGQPQHF.

A note on this clone: In the same sample, other DNA sequences code for this CDR3. This chain links TRBV9 with TRBJ2-2, with no clear D. There are 14 residues in the CDR3. The V end lost 0 bases, the J end lost 0 bases, and 3 bases lay between the germline ends. CDR1 SGDLS and CDR2 YYNGEE come from the germline V gene. This CDR3 is CASSVGANTGELFF. CDR3 coding DNA: TGTGCCAGCAGCGTAGGAGCGAACACCGGGGAGCTGTTTTTT.

V and J are TRBV5-1 and TRBJ1-6; 8 bases are a match to TRBD1. The CDR3 has 17 amino acids. V was pared by 1 base and J by 4 bases, with 7 bases of the junction left unmatched. Germline CDR1 is SGHRS and CDR2 is YFSETQ. CDR3 DNA sequence: TGCGCCAGCAGCTTGAGTCGGACAGGGCGGTATAATTCACCCCTCCACTTT. This translates into CASSLSRTGRYNSPLHF.

The V and J genes are TRBV10-3 and TRBJ2-5; a weak D match, TRBD2 (6 bases). Trimming pared 4 bases from V and 1 base from J, leaving 10 bases between. Germline V gene sequence: CDR1 ENHRY, CDR2 SYGVKD. The CDR3 length is 14 residues. The CDR3 protein is CAISGVGLQETQYF. CDR3 sequence (DNA): TGTGCCATCAGTGGAGTGGGACTCCAAGAGACCCAGTACTTC.

J is TRBJ2-5 and V is TRBV6-6; 10 bases map to TRBD1. Germline CDR1 reads MNHNY; CDR2 reads SVGAGI (reference sequence). This CDR3 has 14 amino acids. The junction had 1 base not matched to a gene; V was cut back by 2 bases and J by 4 bases. The CDR3 is CASSYGTGVETQYF. As DNA, the CDR3 is TGTGCCAGCAGTTACGGGACAGGGGTAGAGACCCAGTACTTC.

CDR3 DNA sequence: TGTGCCAGCAGCTCACGGGGCGGGGGAAGGTACAATGAGCAGTTCTTC. It codes for CASSSRGGGRYNEQFF. The chain employs TRBV11-3 and TRBJ2-1; 7 nucleotides match TRBD2. V lost 4 bases, J lost 4 bases, and 10 bases stayed unmatched. Germline CDR1 reads SGHNT; CDR2 reads YENEEA. The length of the CDR3 is 16 residues.

This clone was seen once. This sequence joins TRBV7-3 and TRBJ2-3; 8 bases fit TRBD2. Looked up from germline, CDR1 is SGHTA and CDR2 is FQGTGA. Losses at the gene ends were 4 bases for V and 5 bases for J; bases not matched to a gene: 11. The CDR3 has 16 residues. The CDR3 nucleotides are TGTGCCAGCAGCTCCAGCGGGGGCGCGGCAGGAGATACGCAGTATTTT. It codes for CASSSSGGAAGDTQYF. The full variable domain, in which reference TRBV7-3 and TRBJ2-3 provide the parts outside the CDR3, is GAGVSQTPSNKVTEKGKYVELRCDPISGHTALYWYRQSLGQGPEFLIYFQGTGAADDSGLPNDRFFAVRPEGSVSTLKIQRTERGDSAVYLCASSSSGGAAGDTQYFGPGTRLTVL.

This chain joins TRBV3-1 (or the pseudogene TRBV3-2) and TRBJ1-1, with a possible D match to TRBD1 (6 bases). The CDR3 totals 14 residues. The germline V gene encodes CDR1 LGHDT and CDR2 YNNKEL (reference sequence). V lost 1 base, J lost 7 bases, and 13 bases lay in between. Here the CDR3 reads CASSQGGHLNEAFF. For the CDR3, the DNA is TGTGCCAGCAGCCAAGGGGGACACCTAAATGAAGCTTTCTTT.

The V call is TRBV14, the J call TRBJ2-5; D is perhaps TRBD2 (5 bases). V dropped 3 bases and J dropped 1 base, with 12 bases sitting between them. This CDR3 is built from 15 residues. In germline, CDR1 is SGHDN, CDR2 FVKESK. The CDR3 reads CASSQPGSLQETQYF. The DNA for the CDR3 is TGTGCCAGCAGCCAGCCGGGATCGCTCCAAGAGACCCAGTACTTC.

The chain uses TRBV7-6 and TRBJ1-4; D is possibly TRBD1 (5 bases). This CDR3 is built from 14 residues. The germline CDR1 and CDR2 sequences are SGHVS and FNYEAQ. Trimming stripped 2 bases from V and 8 bases from J, with 12 bases between. CDR3 bases: TGTGCCAGCAGCTTAACGCAGCGGGGGGAAAAACTGTTTTTT. Translated: CASSLTQRGEKLFF.

The chain has TRBV2 and TRBJ2-1; TRBD2 matches at 7 bases. V was pared by 3 bases and J by 8 bases, with 7 bases of the junction left unmatched. The germline V gene has CDR1 SNHLY and CDR2 FYNNEI. The CDR3 contains 14 residues. DNA for the CDR3: TGTGCCAGCAGTGAGAGACTAGCTATCGATGAGCAGTTCTTC. It encodes CASSERLAIDEQFF.